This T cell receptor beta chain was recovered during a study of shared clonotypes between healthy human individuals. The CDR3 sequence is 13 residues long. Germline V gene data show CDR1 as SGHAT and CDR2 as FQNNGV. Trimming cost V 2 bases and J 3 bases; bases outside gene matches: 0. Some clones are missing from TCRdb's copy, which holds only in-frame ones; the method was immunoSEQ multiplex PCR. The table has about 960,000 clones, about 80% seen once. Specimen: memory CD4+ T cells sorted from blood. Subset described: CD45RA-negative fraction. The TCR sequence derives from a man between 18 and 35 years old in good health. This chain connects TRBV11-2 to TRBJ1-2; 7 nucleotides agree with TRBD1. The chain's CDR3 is CASSLTGDYGYTF. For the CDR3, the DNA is TGTGCCAGCAGCTTAACAGGGGACTATGGCTACACCTTC.